The 2 T cell receptor beta chains below come from one sample, sequenced in a study of blood T cell repertoires in COVID-19 (dated by TCRdb to the early 2020s). Library creation used the immunoSEQ multiplex PCR assay. TCRdb holds this immuneACCESS table with in-frame rearrangements only. Some clones are missing; in checked studies, unresolved V genes explain under half, and the rest has no known cause. The sample contains about 180,000 clones, approximately 86% of them found a single time. The ten largest clonotypes hold about a sixth of the sample. Sequencing was carried out using PBMCs or T cells enriched from blood (not recorded which). Every receptor here comes from a man between 60 and 70 years old who had recovered from COVID-19.

The V gene is TRBV2, the J gene TRBJ2-3; weak D call: TRBD2 (5 bases). The CDR3 loop spans 15 amino acids. Trimming pared 4 bases from V and 2 bases from J, leaving 13 bases between. CDR1 and CDR2 from the germline V gene are SNHLY and FYNNEI. The CDR3 sequence: CASSALDGNTDTQYF. The CDR3 coding sequence is TGTGCCAGCAGTGCTCTCGACGGGAACACAGATACGCAGTATTTT.

The chain recombines TRBV12-3 or TRBV12-4 with TRBJ2-1; 8 nucleotides align to TRBD1. Germline trimming cut 7 bases from V and 8 bases from J; bases unmatched to any gene: 4. This CDR3 comprises 12 residues. The CDR3 protein is CASTTGGDEQFF. CDR3 nucleotide sequence: TGTGCCAGCACCACAGGGGGTGATGAGCAGTTCTTC.